A single sample is the source of the 29 T cell receptor beta chains below, sequenced in a study of cytomegalovirus exposure and HLA in healthy donors (dated by TCRdb to 2016 to 2017). The library was produced with the immunoSEQ multiplex PCR assay. For the multiplex PCR, a mixture combining 60 forward primers for TCR Vbeta segments and 13 reverse primers for TCR Jbeta segments was used. TCRdb carries this immuneACCESS record with in-frame sequences only. Its versions omit some clonotypes, under half of them owing to an unresolved V gene in the studies checked, with the rest unexplained. Recorded for this sample are approximately 150,000 clones; about 80% of them occurred a single time. Around 2.9% of the sample is in the top ten clones. The material sequenced was PBMCs. The source of these receptors is a female donor in good health and CMV-seronegative.

The chain joins TRBV2 to TRBJ2-5; 15 bases are shared with TRBD2. This CDR3 is built from 18 residues. Losses at the gene ends were 7 bases for V and 1 base for J; bases not matched to a gene: 10. Looked up from germline, CDR1 is SNHLY and CDR2 is FYNNEI. The CDR3 region is CASTPRTSGRAFQETQYF. For the CDR3, the DNA is TGTGCCAGCACTCCCCGGACTAGCGGGAGGGCCTTCCAAGAGACCCAGTACTTC.

This clone was seen a few times. The genes are TRBV27 and TRBJ2-1; D uncertain. Trimming removed 2 bases at V and 7 bases at J, with 15 bases between. Germline CDR1 reads MNHEY; CDR2 reads SMNVEV (reference sequence). The CDR3 consists of 15 residues. The CDR3 loop reads CASSLDSSPPNEQFF. The CDR3 DNA reads TGTGCCAGCAGTTTAGATAGTTCTCCTCCAAATGAGCAGTTCTTC.

The V call is TRBV30, the J call TRBJ2-5; 7 bases align to TRBD1. V lost 1 base, J lost 4 bases, and 3 bases stayed unmatched. This CDR3 contains 13 residues. Germline CDR1 reads GTSNPN; CDR2 reads SVGIG (reference sequence). Written as DNA, the CDR3 is TGTGCCTGGAGTGCGGGACAGAGAGAGACCCAGTACTTC. It yields the protein CAWSAGQRETQYF.

This clone was detected only a few times. The J gene is TRBJ2-1, the V gene TRBV19, with TRBD2 matching over 8 bases. CDR1 and CDR2 (germline): LNHDA, SQIVND (reference sequence). V dropped 6 bases and J dropped 4; count of bases not matched to a gene: 5. The CDR3 contains 14 residues. CDR3 nucleotides: TGTGCCAGTAGATCGGGACTAGAGTACAATGAGCAGTTCTTC. Translation: CASRSGLEYNEQFF.

The CDR3 DNA follows: TGCGCCAGCAGCAGGACAGGGTGGGAGCAGTACTTC. It translates to CASSRTGWEQYF. This chain joins TRBV5-1 and TRBJ2-5; 8 positions match TRBD1. J lost 11 bases, V lost 4 bases, and 7 bases had no gene match. CDR1 is SGHRS, CDR2 YFSETQ, per germline. The CDR3 is made up of 12 amino acids.

J is TRBJ1-5 and V is TRBV28; D ambiguous. The CDR3 has 14 amino acids. CDR1 MDHEN and CDR2 SYDVKM come from the germline V gene. V was cut by 6 bases and J by 1 base, with 10 bases left in between. The CDR3 loop is CASSPVMSNQPQHF. The DNA of the CDR3 is TGTGCCAGCAGCCCGGTTATGAGCAATCAGCCCCAGCATTTT.

The gene calls are TRBV9 and TRBJ2-3; 12 nucleotides align to TRBD2. The CDR3 loop spans 17 amino acids. V gave up 4 bases and J gave up 0 bases; unmatched junction bases: 6. The germline V gene has CDR1 SGDLS and CDR2 YYNGEE. In DNA form, the CDR3 reads TGTGCCAGCAGCACGACTAGCGGGGGACCTAGCACAGATACGCAGTATTTT. Translated, it gives CASSTTSGGPSTDTQYF.

The chain uses TRBV5-1 and TRBJ1-2; D not resolved. Germline CDR1 SGHRS, CDR2 YFSETQ. The CDR3 has 14 amino acids. V was clipped by 1 base and J by 4 bases, with 11 bases between them. CDR3 in amino acids: CASSLPGSSYGYTF. In nucleotides, the CDR3 is TGCGCCAGCAGCTTGCCGGGGAGTTCCTATGGCTACACCTTC.

The V and J genes are TRBV5-1 and TRBJ2-2; possibly TRBD1 or TRBD2 for D (6 bases each). Germline assignment: CDR1 SGHRS and CDR2 YFSETQ. The V end was cut by 4 bases, the J end by 6 bases, with 10 bases between. The CDR3 is 13 residues long. The CDR3 region is CASSLGGPGELFF. CDR3 in DNA: TGCGCCAGCAGCCTGGGGGGCCCCGGGGAGCTGTTTTTT.

This rearrangement joins TRBV7-9 to TRBJ1-2, with D hard to call. The germline CDR1 and CDR2 sequences are SEHNR and FQNEAQ (reference sequence). The CDR3 length is 12 residues. V gave up 3 bases and J gave up 8 bases, with 10 bases separating them. CDR3 DNA: TGTGCCAGCAGCTTTGGTGCGGCGGGCTACACCTTC. Translating gives CASSFGAAGYTF.

This chain connects TRBV6-6 to TRBJ2-1; TRBD2 might be the D (6 bases). Trimming stripped 5 bases from V and 6 bases from J, with 14 bases between. Germline CDR1 and CDR2: MNHNY and SVGAGI (reference sequence). The CDR3 has 14 residues. The CDR3 sequence is CASSIAPGGNEQFF. Written as DNA, the CDR3 is TGTGCCAGCAGTATCGCTCCCGGGGGCAATGAGCAGTTCTTC.

The genes are TRBV5-1 and TRBJ2-1; TRBD2 aligns across 16 bases. V dropped 4 bases and J dropped 6; count of bases not matched to a gene: 7. This CDR3 region has 17 residues. The germline CDR1 and CDR2 sequences are SGHRS and YFSETQ. Written as DNA, the CDR3 is TGCGCCAGCAGCCCCAGGGGACTAGCGGGAGGGCCCAATGAGCAGTTCTTC. Residues: CASSPRGLAGGPNEQFF.

The CDR3 here is CSGYRGMGEQYF. The CDR3 DNA follows: TGCAGCGGATACAGGGGGATGGGGGAGCAGTACTTC. The chain employs TRBV29-1 and TRBJ2-7; 8 bases line up with TRBD1. The junction had 9 bases not matched to a gene; V was cut back by 7 bases and J by 7 bases. The length of the CDR3 is 12 residues. Germline CDR1 is SQVTM and CDR2 is ANQGSEA.

The chain has TRBV6-5 and TRBJ1-1; D is unresolved. The CDR3 has 16 residues. Germline V gives CDR1 MNHEY, CDR2 SVGAGI. V lost 2 bases and J 2 bases, leaving 15 bases between the germline ends. This CDR3 reads CASSYVRGLRNTEAFF. DNA for the CDR3: TGTGCCAGCAGTTACGTGCGAGGGCTCCGAAACACTGAAGCTTTCTTT.

This clone showed up just a few times. The V gene is TRBV2, the J gene TRBJ2-1; the match to TRBD2 covers 7 bases. Germline V lookup: CDR1 SNHLY, CDR2 FYNNEI. This CDR3 spans 15 amino acids. With V trimmed by 7 bases and J by 7 bases, 13 bases remained unmatched. The CDR3 DNA reads TGTGCCAGCAACTCGGGGGAAGCGGGATGGAATGAGCAGTTCTTC. Protein sequence: CASNSGEAGWNEQFF.

To note about this clone: A junction end diverges from the germline sequence, so it may reflect a read error. Different DNA sequences within this sample yield the same CDR3. The chain employs TRBV5-1 and TRBJ1-1; 10 bases line up with TRBD1. Germline-derived CDR1 and CDR2 are SGHRS and YFSETQ. This CDR3 comprises 16 residues. The CDR3 DNA sequence: TGCGCCAGCAGCTTGGCAGCCGGGACAGGGGTCACTGAGGCTTTCTTT. It yields the protein CASSLAAGTGVTEAFF.

This clone was observed a single time. V and J are TRBV7-8 and TRBJ1-5; 12 bases agree with TRBD1. The junction had 7 bases not matched to a gene; V was cut back by 3 bases and J by 4 bases. There are 17 residues in the CDR3. From germline, CDR1 is SGHVS and CDR2 FQNEAQ. CDR3 bases: TGTGCCAGCAGCTTGACCGGGACAGGGGGCTGGAATCAGCCCCAGCATTTT. This sequence encodes CASSLTGTGGWNQPQHF.

The CDR3, as DNA: TGTGCCTGGGTCGGACAGGGGCTGAACACTGAAGCTTTCTTT. Encoded protein: CAWVGQGLNTEAFF. This chain connects TRBV30 to TRBJ1-1; 9 nucleotides line up with TRBD1. The CDR3 runs to 14 residues. Germline V CDR1 and CDR2: GTSNPN, SVGIG (reference sequence). V was clipped by 5 bases and J by 0 bases; unmatched bases: 4.

J is TRBJ1-3 and V is TRBV11-3; D not certain. Trimming removed 1 base from V and 3 bases from J, with 4 bases in between. Germline V gene lookup returns CDR1 SGHNT and CDR2 YENEEA. The CDR3 is 13 amino acids. The CDR3 is CASSLGIGNTIYF. The CDR3 nucleotides are TGTGCCAGCAGCTTAGGTATTGGAAACACCATATATTTT.

This chain's CDR3 is CASSLAGQGNTEAFF. In DNA form, the CDR3 reads TGCGCCAGCAGCTTGGCGGGACAGGGGAACACTGAAGCTTTCTTT. The rearrangement joins TRBV5-1 to TRBJ1-1; 9 bases map to TRBD1. Trimming removed 0 bases from V and 1 base from J; junction bases left unmatched: 1. Germline V gene lookup returns CDR1 SGHRS and CDR2 YFSETQ. The CDR3 has 15 residues.

The V and J genes are TRBV28 and TRBJ2-2; 8 bases map to TRBD2. This CDR3 is 14 amino acids long. Trimming at V came to 5 bases and at J to 6 bases, leaving 5 bases not matched to a gene. Germline assignment: CDR1 MDHEN and CDR2 SYDVKM. The CDR3 nucleotides read TGTGCCAGCAGTAATAGCGGGATGGCCGGGGAGCTGTTTTTT. Its translation is CASSNSGMAGELFF.

The rearrangement uses TRBV9 and TRBJ2-2; TRBD2 matches at 7 bases. Germline-derived CDR1 and CDR2 are SGDLS and YYNGEE. V trimming: 2 bases; J trimming: 5 bases; junction bases outside the gene matches: 6. The CDR3 has 15 amino acids. In DNA, the CDR3 is TGTGCCAGCAGCGTGGGGGGGGTAAGAACCGGGGAGCTGTTTTTT. Translating gives CASSVGGVRTGELFF.

This rearrangement joins TRBV12-5 to TRBJ2-1; 8 bases align to TRBD2. The CDR3 contains 14 residues. Per the germline V gene, CDR1 is LGHNT and CDR2 is FRNRAP. The junction had 3 bases not matched to a gene; V was cut back by 1 base and J by 7 bases. The CDR3 loop reads CASGLGLALNEQFF. The CDR3 DNA follows: TGTGCTAGTGGTTTGGGACTAGCGCTAAATGAGCAGTTCTTC.

J is TRBJ2-6 and V is TRBV7-2; 9 bases align to TRBD1. Germline V gives CDR1 SGHTA, CDR2 FQGNSA. CDR3 length: 19 amino acids. Trimming cost V 6 bases and J 3 bases; bases outside gene matches: 15. CDR3 DNA: TGTGCCAGCAGTTATCTTCCGGGACAGGGAAGTGGTGGGGCCAACGTCCTGACTTTC. Protein sequence: CASSYLPGQGSGGANVLTF.

This clone was counted only a few times. This rearrangement joins TRBV2 to TRBJ1-1; possibly TRBD1 for D (5 bases). The CDR3 totals 12 residues. In germline, CDR1 is SNHLY, CDR2 FYNNEI. Trimming cost V 3 bases and J 8 bases, with 10 bases left between them. Here the CDR3 DNA reads TGTGCCAGCAGTGAGGGGGACTCAGAAGCTTTCTTT. Translating gives CASSEGDSEAFF.

The chain uses TRBV4-2 and TRBJ2-1; D might be TRBD2 (6 bases). Looked up from germline, CDR1 is LGHNA and CDR2 is YNFKEQ. This CDR3 is built from 18 residues. Between the trimmed V and J ends, which lost 0 bases and 9 bases, there was a span of 24 bases. In DNA, the CDR3 is TGTGCCAGCAGCCAAGATGGGGTGAGCGGAGGGGCTCGCAGTGAGCAGTTCTTC. Protein: CASSQDGVSGGARSEQFF.

In DNA form, the CDR3 reads TGTGCCAGCAGCTTAGGTACAGGGTACACTGAAGCTTTCTTT. Its translation: CASSLGTGYTEAFF. The chain recombines TRBV11-2 with TRBJ1-1, with D possibly being TRBD1 (6 bases). The germline CDR1 and CDR2 sequences are SGHAT and FQNNGV. Trimming shortened V by 1 base and J by 3 bases, and 9 bases separated the two germline ends. The CDR3 runs to 14 residues.

This chain joins TRBV28 and TRBJ2-1; 9 bases match TRBD1. V shed 3 bases, J shed 7 bases, and the junction held 4 bases outside the gene matches. Germline CDR1 and CDR2: MDHEN and SYDVKM. This CDR3 spans 14 amino acids. CDR3 DNA sequence: TGTGCCAGCAGTTTCCTCGGGACAGGGAATGAGCAGTTCTTC. Translating gives CASSFLGTGNEQFF.

Remarks on this clone: One end of the junction varies from germline; a read error may be responsible. The V and J genes are TRBV6-1 and TRBJ2-2; 9 bases line up with TRBD1. The germline V gene has CDR1 MNHNS and CDR2 SASEGT. The CDR3 spans 15 residues. The chain's CDR3 is CASSQWDRVTGEPFF. CDR3 bases: TGTGCCAGCAGTCAGTGGGACAGGGTAACCGGGGAGCCGTTTTTT.